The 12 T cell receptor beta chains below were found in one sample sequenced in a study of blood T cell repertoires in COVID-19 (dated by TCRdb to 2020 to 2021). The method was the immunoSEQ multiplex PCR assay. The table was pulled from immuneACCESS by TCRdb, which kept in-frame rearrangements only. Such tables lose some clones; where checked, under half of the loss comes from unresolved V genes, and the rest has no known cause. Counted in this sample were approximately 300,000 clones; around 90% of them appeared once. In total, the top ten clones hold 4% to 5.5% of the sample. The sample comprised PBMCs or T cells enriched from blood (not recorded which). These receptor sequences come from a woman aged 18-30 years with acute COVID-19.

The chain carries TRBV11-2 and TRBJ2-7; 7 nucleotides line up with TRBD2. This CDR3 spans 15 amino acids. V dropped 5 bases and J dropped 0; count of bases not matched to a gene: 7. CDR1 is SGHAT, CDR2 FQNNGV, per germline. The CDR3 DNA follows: TGTGCCAGCAGCCGTATTAGCGGGCCCTCCTACGAGCAGTACTTC. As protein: CASSRISGPSYEQYF.

The CDR3: CASSPRLAVSTGELFF. The CDR3 region has the DNA TGTGCCAGCAGCCCAAGACTAGCGGTTAGCACCGGGGAGCTGTTTTTT. The chain joins TRBV13 to TRBJ2-2, with 9 bases matching TRBD2. From germline, CDR1 is PRHDT and CDR2 FYEKMQ (reference sequence). The J segment lost 4 bases and the V segment lost 5 bases, leaving 8 bases of the junction unmatched. The CDR3 is 16 amino acids.

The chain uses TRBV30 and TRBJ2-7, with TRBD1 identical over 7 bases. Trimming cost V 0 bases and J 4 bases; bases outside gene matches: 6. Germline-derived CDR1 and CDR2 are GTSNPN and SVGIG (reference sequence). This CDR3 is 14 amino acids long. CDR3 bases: TGTGCCTGGAGTGTTGGGACAGCATTTTACGAGCAGTACTTC. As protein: CAWSVGTAFYEQYF.

The CDR3 loop is CASRGRKGEQYF. As DNA, the CDR3 is TGTGCCAGCAGGGGCCGTAAAGGCGAGCAGTACTTC. The chain employs TRBV12-3 or TRBV12-4 and TRBJ2-7, with D unclear. Trimming left V 6 bases short and J 6 bases short, with 12 bases between. The CDR3 totals 12 residues.

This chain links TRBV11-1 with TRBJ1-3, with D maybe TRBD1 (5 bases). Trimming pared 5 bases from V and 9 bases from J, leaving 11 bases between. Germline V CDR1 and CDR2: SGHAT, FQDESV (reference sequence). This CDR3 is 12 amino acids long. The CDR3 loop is CASSPAGGTIYF. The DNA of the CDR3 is TGTGCCAGCAGCCCTGCCGGGGGCACCATATATTTT.

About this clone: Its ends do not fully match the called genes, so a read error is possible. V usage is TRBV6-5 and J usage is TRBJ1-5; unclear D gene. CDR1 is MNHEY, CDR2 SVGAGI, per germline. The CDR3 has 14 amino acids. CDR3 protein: CASSNPGGDQAQHF. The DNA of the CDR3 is TGTGCCAGCAGTAACCCCGGCGGGGATCAGGCCCAGCATTTT.

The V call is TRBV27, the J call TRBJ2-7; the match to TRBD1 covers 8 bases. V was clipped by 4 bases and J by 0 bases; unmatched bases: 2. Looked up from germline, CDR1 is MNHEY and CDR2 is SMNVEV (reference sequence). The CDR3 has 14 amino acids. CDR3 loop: CASSSTGVSYEQYF. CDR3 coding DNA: TGTGCCAGCAGTTCGACAGGGGTCTCCTACGAGCAGTACTTC.

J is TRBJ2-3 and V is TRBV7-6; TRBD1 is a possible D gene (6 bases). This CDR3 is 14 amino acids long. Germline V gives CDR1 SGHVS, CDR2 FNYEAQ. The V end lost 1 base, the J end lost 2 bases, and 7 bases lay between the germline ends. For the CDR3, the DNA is TGTGCCAGCAGCTTAGACAGGGTCACAGATACGCAGTATTTT. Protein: CASSLDRVTDTQYF.

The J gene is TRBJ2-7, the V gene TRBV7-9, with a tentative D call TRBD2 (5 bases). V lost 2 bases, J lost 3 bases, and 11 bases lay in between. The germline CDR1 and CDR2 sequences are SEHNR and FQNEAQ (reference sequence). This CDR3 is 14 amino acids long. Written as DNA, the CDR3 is TGTGCCAGCAGCTTACCAAGGGAGAGCTACGAGCAGTACTTC. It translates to CASSLPRESYEQYF.

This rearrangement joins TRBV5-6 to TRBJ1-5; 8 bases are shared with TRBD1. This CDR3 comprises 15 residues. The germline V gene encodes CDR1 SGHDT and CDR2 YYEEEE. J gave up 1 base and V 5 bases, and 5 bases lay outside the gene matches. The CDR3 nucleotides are TGTGCCAGCAGTCGACAGGGGAAGAGCAATCAGCCCCAGCATTTT. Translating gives CASSRQGKSNQPQHF.

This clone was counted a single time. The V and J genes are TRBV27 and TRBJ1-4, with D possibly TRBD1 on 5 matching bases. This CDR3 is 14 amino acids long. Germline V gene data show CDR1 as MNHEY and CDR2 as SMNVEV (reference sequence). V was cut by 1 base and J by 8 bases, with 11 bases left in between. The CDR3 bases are TGTGCCAGCAGTTTATTGGGACTTTCAGAAAAACTGTTTTTT. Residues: CASSLLGLSEKLFF.

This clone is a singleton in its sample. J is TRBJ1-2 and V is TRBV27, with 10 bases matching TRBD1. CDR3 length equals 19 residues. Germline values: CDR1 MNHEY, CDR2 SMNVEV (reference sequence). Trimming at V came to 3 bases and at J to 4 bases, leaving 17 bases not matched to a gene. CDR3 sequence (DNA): TGTGCCAGCAGTTTTATTGGTGGGGGGACAGGGGCCTTTGGCTATGGCTACACCTTC. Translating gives CASSFIGGGTGAFGYGYTF.